This T cell receptor beta chain was sequenced during a study of blood T cells in healthy people across ages. CDR3 length: 15 amino acids. Germline loops: CDR1 PRHDT, CDR2 FYEKMQ (reference sequence). Together with a sample-barcoded 5' primer, a J-beta primer mix was included in a second PCR lasting roughly 6 to 12 cycles. Every cDNA was tagged by a template-switch adaptor with 12 random nucleotides. TCRdb passed the 5' RACE reads through MiXCR, listing each CDR3 protein once. The sample includes hundreds of thousands of distinct CDR3 sequences, roughly 44% of them seen just once. Sequences were obtained from blood. This chain connects TRBV13 to TRBJ2-5; the D gene is possibly TRBD2 (5 bases). The DNA end lines up better with TRBJ2-7; the J call may be wrong. The TCR was taken from a man in his fifties or sixties in good health. CDR3 coding DNA: TGTGCCAGCAGCTTACGGGGAGATTGGTCCTACGAGCAGTACTTC. As protein: CASSLRGDWSYEQYF.